The sequence of this T cell receptor (beta chain) was determined in a study of blood T cell repertoires in COVID-19 (dated by TCRdb to the early 2020s). With respect to the entire study: Collaborator samples came from the United States, Italy and Spain and covered acute and convalescent phases of COVID-19. The prospective study material was composed of cDNA or gDNA derived from T cells, B-cell-depleted T cells, or PBMCs. The dataset comprised deeply sampled blood TCRbeta repertoires from subjects exposed to, actively infected with, or recovered from COVID-19. The repertoires were made available in a free public database intended to serve as a resource for research on the immune response to SARS-CoV-2. Samples came from the ongoing ImmuneRACE study (first 160 participants) plus 1,254 subjects from 6 global collaborators. Sample metadata almost always included a de-identified subject ID, COVID-19 status, age in years and sex. HLA class I and class II types, where available, came from metadata supplied by the sample provider rather than from assay-based typing. What the authors observed across the whole study: How much clinical and demographic metadata was included differed by source and by participant, and the metadata was provided uncurated.

The germline V gene sets CDR1 to LGHNA and CDR2 to YSLEER. The CDR3, from cysteine to phenylalanine, totals 13 residues. Of all the DNA, just the CDR3 is kept, 39 bases in frame from base 1. At the junction V is shortened by 4 bases and J by 7 bases; bases outside the gene matches: 5. Samples from volunteer blood donors who had recovered from COVID-19 were contributed by a second Seattle source. Whole blood was collected in K2EDTA tubes by collaborating institutions according to the institutions' own protocols. For TCRbeta analysis, collaborators shipped samples in one of three forms: frozen whole blood, isolated PBMCs, or DNA extracted from either of those sample types. The immunoSEQ Assay, a bias-controlled multiplex PCR, was used to amplify TCRbeta CDR3 regions from genomic DNA. The source study handled its data this way. Nucleated cell counts per sample were estimated from amplification of reference gene primers within the assay. To quantify the absolute abundance of each unique TCRbeta CDR3 rearrangement, sequence reads were collapsed and filtered. For each sample, productive Simpson clonality was calculated by taking the square root of Simpson's diversity index across productive rearrangements. TCRdb stores this immuneACCESS table with in-frame sequences only. Part of the clones is absent; in the studies checked, under half of the shortfall reflects unresolved V genes, and no reason is known for the rest. V, J and clone size derive from that table, while D and trimming were established from the DNA sequence. This sample comprises fewer than 200,000 clones, about four fifths of them detected only once. Together, the top ten hold more than 7.5% of the sample.

Concerning this clone itself: It has no known antigen specificity. No much larger clone is present one base from it, and per-base qualities are unavailable.

The TCR originated in a man aged 35 to 55 who had recovered from COVID-19. The chain is made from TRBV4-3 and TRBJ1-1, and 8 junction bases match TRBD1. The sequenced material came from peripheral blood. The nucleotides read TGCGCCAGCAGCCGAGACAGGGGAAGTGAAGCTTTCTTT. The translation is CASSRDRGSEAFF.